Listed below are T cell receptor beta chains from one sample, sequenced in a study of cytomegalovirus exposure and HLA in healthy donors. TCRdb keeps only in-frame clones here, not all; method: immunoSEQ multiplex PCR. The sample lists around 78,000 clones, 65% to 85% occurring once. The sequenced sample consisted of PBMCs. The receptors here all came from a woman aged 45 to 65 in good health and CMV-seronegative. Each CDR3 is given with its conserved first and last residue. D genes are given only for firm matches. Rows may omit the clone size; those that give it use once, few, many or a size class.

J,V,D,length,size,DNA,CDR3
TRBJ1-2,TRBV4-1,NA,16,NA,TGCGCCAGCAGCCAAGAACTCGGGGGGGCTAACTATGGCTACACCTTC,CASSQELGGANYGYTF
TRBJ1-1,TRBV6-1,NA,15,once,TGTGCCAGCAGTGAAGCAGGAAACGTGCCCGGGGGAGCTTTCTTT,CASSEAGNVPGGAFF
TRBJ1-1,TRBV7-9,TRBD1,14,NA,TGTGCCAGCAGCTTCCAGGGGGCTATGACTGAAGCTTTCTTT,CASSFQGAMTEAFF
TRBJ1-4,TRBV15,NA,15,NA,TGTGCCACCAGCAGAAAGGGGTATCGAGATGAAAAACTGTTTTTT,CATSRKGYRDEKLFF
TRBJ2-7,TRBV28,NA,13,NA,TGTGCCAGCAGTTTAATAGTAAGGGGCGAGCAGTACTTC,CASSLIVRGEQYF
TRBJ1-1,TRBV19,NA,12,NA,TGTGCCAGTAGGCGGGGGGCCCAAGAAGCTTTCTTT,CASRRGAQEAFF
TRBJ1-2,TRBV2,NA,14,NA,TGTGCCAGCAGTGGGTTGCAGGGGAACTATGGCTACACCTTC,CASSGLQGNYGYTF
TRBJ1-1,TRBV6-1,NA,14,few,TGTGCCAGCAGTGAAGCAGGTTCGGGGGCTGAAGCTTTCTTT,CASSEAGSGAEAFF
TRBJ1-1,TRBV7-9,NA,13,NA,TGTGCCAGCAGCCGCCCGGGGTGGACTGAAGCTTTCTTT,CASSRPGWTEAFF
TRBJ1-2,TRBV4-2,TRBD1,17,NA,TGTGCCAGCAGCCAAGAGCAATATGGACAGGCTAACTATGGCTACACCTTC,CASSQEQYGQANYGYTF
TRBJ2-2,TRBV28,TRBD2,19,NA,TGTGCCAGCAGTTCCCACAATCTCGGACTAGCGGAGAACACCGGGGAGCTGTTTTTT,CASSSHNLGLAENTGELFF
TRBJ2-7,TRBV28,NA,13,NA,TGTGCCAGCAGTTTTGACAGGCACTACGAGCAGTACTTC,CASSFDRHYEQYF
TRBJ1-2,TRBV28,TRBD1,12,NA,TGTGCCATCCGGACAGGGACCTCCGGCTACACCTTC,CAIRTGTSGYTF
TRBJ2-1,TRBV7-6,TRBD1,16,NA,TGTGCCAGCAGCTTAGGCCCCCGGGACAGCTACAATGAGCAGTTCTTC,CASSLGPRDSYNEQFF
TRBJ2-1,TRBV14,TRBD2,16,NA,TGTGCCAGCAGCCAAGCCCTAGCGGGGGGTTTTCATGAGCAGTTCTTC,CASSQALAGGFHEQFF
TRBJ1-3,TRBV12-5,TRBD1,15,NA,TGTGCTAGTGGTACTAAGACAGGGCCCGGAAACACCATATATTTT,CASGTKTGPGNTIYF
TRBJ2-3,TRBV5-1,NA,18,NA,TGCGCCAGCAGCCAAAACCCTTACGGGGGAGGTTTGGCAGATACGCAGTATTTT,CASSQNPYGGGLADTQYF
TRBJ2-5,TRBV19,NA,13,once,TGTGCCAGTAGTATGCAAAGGGGGGAGACCCAGTACTTC,CASSMQRGETQYF
TRBJ1-1,TRBV11-2,NA,13,NA,TGTGCCAGCAGCACGGGTGCGGCAGGGGAAGCTTTCTTT,CASSTGAAGEAFF
TRBJ1-1,TRBV29-1,NA,13,NA,TGCAGCGTTATACAGGGTCGGAGCACTGAAGCTTTCTTT,CSVIQGRSTEAFF
TRBJ1-2,TRBV19,NA,14,NA,TGTGCCAGTAGTTTGGAGGCCACTAACTATGGCTACACCTTC,CASSLEATNYGYTF
TRBJ2-2,TRBV7-9,TRBD1,15,NA,TGTGCCAGCATTCGGACAGGGGGAAACACCGGGGAGCTGTTTTTT,CASIRTGGNTGELFF
TRBJ1-1,TRBV29-1,TRBD1,13,NA,TGCAGCGTAAAGGGGGCGTTGGTCACTGAAGCTTTCTTT,CSVKGALVTEAFF
TRBJ1-1,TRBV4-1,NA,13,NA,TGCGCCAGCAGCCAAGGGCAGGGTCCTGAAGCTTTCTTT,CASSQGQGPEAFF
TRBJ1-1,TRBV11-2,NA,15,NA,TGTGCCAGCAGCTTAGTTGGCAGGAAGAACACTGAAGCTTTCTTT,CASSLVGRKNTEAFF
TRBJ1-1,TRBV7-9,NA,15,NA,TGTGCCAGCAACCGGGACACGGAGATGAACACTGAAGCTTTCTTT,CASNRDTEMNTEAFF
TRBJ1-5,TRBV27,TRBD1,15,few,TGTGCCAGCAGTCCTCGACAGGGGGACAATCAGCCCCAGCATTTT,CASSPRQGDNQPQHF
TRBJ1-1,TRBV9,TRBD1,14,NA,TGTGCCAGCAGCGGGGGACAGTTGAACACTGAAGCTTTCTTT,CASSGGQLNTEAFF
TRBJ1-2,TRBV6-1,NA,13,NA,TGTGCCAGCAGTGACTTCCGTCAGGGTGGCTACACCTTC,CASSDFRQGGYTF
TRBJ2-3,TRBV4-1,TRBD2,19,NA,TGCGCCAGCAGCCAAGAGGGGGGGCTAGCGGGAGGGCCGAGAGATACGCAGTATTTT,CASSQEGGLAGGPRDTQYF
TRBJ2-1,TRBV7-3,TRBD2,15,NA,TGTGCCAGCAGCTTAGGGAAGCGGGGCACGAATGAGCAGTTCTTC,CASSLGKRGTNEQFF
TRBJ2-1,TRBV19,NA,14,NA,TGTGCCAGTATTACAGCTGGAGGGGACAATGAGCAGTTCTTC,CASITAGGDNEQFF
TRBJ2-1,TRBV27,TRBD2,17,NA,TGTGCCAGCAGTTCCCAAGCGGGAGGGCTCTCCTACAATGAGCAGTTCTTC,CASSSQAGGLSYNEQFF
TRBJ1-2,TRBV4-1,NA,16,NA,TGCGCCAGCAGCCAGACTGGCCCGCGGGGCTCGGATGGCTACACCTTC,CASSQTGPRGSDGYTF
TRBJ2-2,TRBV4-1,NA,16,few,TGCGCCAGCAGCCCACGCAGGGCTACGAACACCGGGGAGCTGTTTTTT,CASSPRRATNTGELFF
TRBJ1-1,TRBV6-5,NA,13,NA,TGTGCCAGCATCCCACAGGGTTTCACTGAAGCTTTCTTT,CASIPQGFTEAFF
TRBJ2-1,TRBV6-6,NA,15,NA,TGTGCCAGCAGGACGACCACAGGGAACTACAATGAGCAGTTCTTC,CASRTTTGNYNEQFF
TRBJ1-5,TRBV2,TRBD1,15,NA,TGTGCCAGCACCGGCGGACAGGGACGAAATCAGCCCCAGCATTTT,CASTGGQGRNQPQHF
TRBJ2-2,TRBV5-8,TRBD2,15,NA,TGTGCCAGCAGCACGGGACTAAAAAACACCGGGGAGCTGTTTTTT,CASSTGLKNTGELFF
TRBJ2-3,TRBV6-4,NA,13,NA,TGTGCCAGCAGTTTCAGGGGCACAGATACGCAGTATTTT,CASSFRGTDTQYF
TRBJ2-3,TRBV5-1,TRBD2,19,NA,TGCGCCAGCAGCCTCGGGCTAGCGGGGGGGACAACTAGCACAGATACGCAGTATTTT,CASSLGLAGGTTSTDTQYF
TRBJ1-2,TRBV29-1,NA,13,once,TGCAGCGTTCCCTCAAAGGAGAACTATGGCTACACCTTC,CSVPSKENYGYTF
TRBJ2-7,TRBV9,TRBD1,15,NA,TGTGCCAGCAGCGTAGGAGGGGGCCAGACCTACGAGCAGTACTTC,CASSVGGGQTYEQYF
TRBJ2-1,TRBV7-3,TRBD2,16,NA,TGTGCCAGCAGCTTAGGCGGGAGGGCCGCCGGAAATGAGCAGTTCTTC,CASSLGGRAAGNEQFF
TRBJ1-2,TRBV2,NA,15,NA,TGTGCCAGCACCAGTCTACAGGGATCTAACTATGGCTACACCTTC,CASTSLQGSNYGYTF
TRBJ2-5,TRBV2,TRBD2,14,NA,TGTGCCAGCAGTGACGGTCGGACTAGCGAGACCCAGTACTTC,CASSDGRTSETQYF
TRBJ2-5,TRBV7-8,TRBD2,15,NA,TGTGCCAGCAGCCCTCAGCGGGGGGGTCGGGAGACCCAGTACTTC,CASSPQRGGRETQYF
TRBJ2-2,TRBV7-8,NA,16,NA,TGTGCCAGCAGCTCTGTTTCGGTGATGAACACCGGGGAGCTGTTTTTT,CASSSVSVMNTGELFF
TRBJ2-7,TRBV6-5,NA,14,NA,TGTGCCAGCAGTTACACGACAGTCACCTACGAGCAGTACTTC,CASSYTTVTYEQYF
TRBJ2-1,TRBV28,NA,18,NA,TGTGCCAGCAGTTTATACGCCATTGCCGGGGGCTCCTACAATGAGCAGTTCTTC,CASSLYAIAGGSYNEQFF
TRBJ2-2,TRBV27,TRBD1,15,NA,TGTGCCAGCACCCCCGGGACAGGGTTATCCGGGGAGCTGTTTTTT,CASTPGTGLSGELFF
TRBJ2-7,TRBV5-6,TRBD2,15,NA,TGTGCCAGCAGCCCTCCTAGCGGCCCCTCCTACGAGCAGTACTTC,CASSPPSGPSYEQYF
TRBJ1-1,TRBV7-9,NA,14,NA,TGTGCCAGCAGCTTAGGTTACAGGAACACTGAAGCTTTCTTT,CASSLGYRNTEAFF
TRBJ2-7,TRBV27,TRBD1,15,NA,TGTGCCAGCAGAGCGGGACAGGGTTTACCCTACGAGCAGTACTTC,CASRAGQGLPYEQYF
TRBJ2-1,TRBV19,TRBD1,14,NA,TGTGCCTGTCGTCCGAGACAGGGATACAATGAGCAGTTCTTC,CACRPRQGYNEQFF
TRBJ2-3,TRBV2,NA,16,NA,TGTGCCAGCAGTGTAGGGCGGGGAACGACCACAGATACGCAGTATTTT,CASSVGRGTTTDTQYF
TRBJ1-6,TRBV19,NA,14,NA,TGTGCCAGTAGAAAACAGGGTTATAATTCACCCCTCCACTTT,CASRKQGYNSPLHF
TRBJ2-2,TRBV15,TRBD2,16,NA,TGTGCCACCAGGTCGCCTAGCGGGGCGAACACCGGGGAGCTGTTTTTT,CATRSPSGANTGELFF